This TCR beta chain originates from a study of pediatric ulcerative colitis. Profiled with immunoSEQ multiplex PCR; TCRdb holds only in-frame clones, not every one. This table has around 30,000 clones, around 82% appearing once. General study results and limits: All ulcerative colitis patients, but no controls, carried two rectal clonotypes.

With regard to this clone: Its antigen is still unknown.

The sequencing sample was made of blood. The source of this sequence is a boy between 10 and 17 years old with severe ulcerative colitis.

CDR3 residues: CATNQLAGVSGEQFF. CDR3 coding DNA: TGTGCCACTAATCAACTAGCGGGGGTTTCGGGTGAGCAGTTCTTC. The chain couples TRBV19 to TRBJ2-1, with TRBD2 matching over 11 bases. Trimming removed 10 bases from V and 9 bases from J; junction bases left unmatched: 14. The CDR3 runs to 15 residues. Germline V gene sequence: CDR1 LNHDA, CDR2 SQIVND (reference sequence).